The 3 T cell receptor beta chains listed next were all sequenced from one sample in a study of shared clonotypes between healthy human individuals. Naive CD8 cells, CD45RO-negative and positively selected for CCR7, excluded terminally differentiated effector memory CD45RA+ cells. Repertoires were generated with immunoSEQ multiplex PCR, while TCRdb's copy carries only in-frame clones and drops some. The sample consists of some 2,100,000 clones, under 95% of them appearing once. Sequences were obtained from naive CD8+ T cells from PBMCs. These receptors all stem from a young man in good health. Some clones in this sample may be carry-over from other donors' samples.

The chain employs TRBV7-9 and TRBJ2-4, with D perhaps matching TRBD1 or TRBD2 (5 bases each). The CDR3 runs to 15 residues. V was trimmed by 3 bases and J by 2 bases, leaving 11 bases between them. Looked up from germline, CDR1 is SEHNR and CDR2 is FQNEAQ (reference sequence). CDR3 sequence (DNA): TGTGCCAGCAGCTTTGGCAGGGAGACCAAAAACATTCAGTACTTC. Its translation: CASSFGRETKNIQYF.

As for this clone: At one boundary the junction diverges from the germline segment, which might be a read error. The chain links TRBV5-1 to TRBJ2-2; 10 bases are a match to TRBD1. The CDR3 sequence is 19 residues long. Germline V gives CDR1 SGHRS, CDR2 YFSETQ. CDR3 DNA: TGCGCCAGCACCTTGTGGTCTCTGGGGGACAGGGGGAACACCGGGGAGCTGTTTTTT. It translates to CASTLWSLGDRGNTGELFF.

V usage is TRBV7-2 and J usage is TRBJ2-7; 7 bases line up with TRBD1. Trimming took 1 base from V and 5 from J; bases not matched to a gene: 8. CDR1 is SGHTA and CDR2 is FQGNSA in the germline V gene. This CDR3 region has 15 residues. The CDR3 coding sequence is TGTGCCAGCAGCTTAGAGTTTGACAGGGAAAACGAGCAGTACTTC. It encodes CASSLEFDRENEQYF.